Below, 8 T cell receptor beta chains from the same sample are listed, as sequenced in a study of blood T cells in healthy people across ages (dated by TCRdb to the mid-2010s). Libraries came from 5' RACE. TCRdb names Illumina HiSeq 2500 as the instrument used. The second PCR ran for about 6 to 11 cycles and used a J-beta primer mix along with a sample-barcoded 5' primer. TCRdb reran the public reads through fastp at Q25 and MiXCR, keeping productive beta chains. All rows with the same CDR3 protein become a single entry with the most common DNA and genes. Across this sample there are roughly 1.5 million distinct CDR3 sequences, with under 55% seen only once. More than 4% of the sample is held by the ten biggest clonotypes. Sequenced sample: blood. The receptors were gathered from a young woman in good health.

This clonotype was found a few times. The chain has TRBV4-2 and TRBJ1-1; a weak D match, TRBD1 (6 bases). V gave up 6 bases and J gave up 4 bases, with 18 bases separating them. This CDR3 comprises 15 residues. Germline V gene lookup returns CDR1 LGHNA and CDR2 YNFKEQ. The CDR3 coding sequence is TGTGCCAGCAGTCTGCGGGGGGCGCAGGGCACTGAAGCTTTCTTT. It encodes CASSLRGAQGTEAFF.

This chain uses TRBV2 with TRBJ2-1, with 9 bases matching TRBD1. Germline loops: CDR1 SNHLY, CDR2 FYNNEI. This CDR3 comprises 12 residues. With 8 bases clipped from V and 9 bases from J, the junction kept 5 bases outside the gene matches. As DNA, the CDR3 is TGTGCCAGCGGGACAGGGAGTCTTGAGCAGTTCTTC. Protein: CASGTGSLEQFF.

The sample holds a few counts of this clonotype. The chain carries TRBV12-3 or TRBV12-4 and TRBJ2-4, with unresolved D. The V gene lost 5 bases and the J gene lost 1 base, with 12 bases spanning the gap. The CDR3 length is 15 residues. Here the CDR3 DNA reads TGTGCCAGCAGTCCGGGTATTTCGGCCAAAAACATTCAGTACTTC. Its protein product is CASSPGISAKNIQYF.

The CDR3 coding sequence is TGTGCCAGCAGCTTAGCGGTCGGAGGTGAGCAGTTCTTC. Amino acids: CASSLAVGGEQFF. This chain links TRBV7-2 with TRBJ2-1, with a possible D match to TRBD2 (5 bases). V was clipped by 0 bases and J by 9 bases, with 9 bases between them. The CDR3 contains 13 residues. The germline V gene has CDR1 SGHTA and CDR2 FQGNSA.

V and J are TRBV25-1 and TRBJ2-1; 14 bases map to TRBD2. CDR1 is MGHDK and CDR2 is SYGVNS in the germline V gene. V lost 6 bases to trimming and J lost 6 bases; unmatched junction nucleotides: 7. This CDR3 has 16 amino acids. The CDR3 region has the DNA TGTGCCAGCAGCCCCGGACTAGCGGGAGGAGCCAATGAGCAGTTCTTC. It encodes CASSPGLAGGANEQFF.

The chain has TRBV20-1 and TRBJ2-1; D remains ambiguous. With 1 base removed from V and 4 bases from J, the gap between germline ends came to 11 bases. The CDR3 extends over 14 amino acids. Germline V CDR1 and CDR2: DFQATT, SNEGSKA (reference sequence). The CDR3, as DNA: TGCAGTGCTAGAGCCCCGCCGGGTTACAATGAGCAGTTCTTC. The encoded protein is CSARAPPGYNEQFF.

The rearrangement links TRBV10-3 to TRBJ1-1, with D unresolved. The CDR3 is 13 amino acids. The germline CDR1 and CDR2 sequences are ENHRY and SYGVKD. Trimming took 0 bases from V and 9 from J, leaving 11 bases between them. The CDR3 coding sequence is TGTGCCATCAGTGAGTCTCGCCCACCCAAAGCTTTCTTT. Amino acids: CAISESRPPKAFF.

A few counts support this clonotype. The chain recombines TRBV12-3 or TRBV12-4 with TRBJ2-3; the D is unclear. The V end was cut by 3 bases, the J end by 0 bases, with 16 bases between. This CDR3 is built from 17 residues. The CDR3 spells CASSFGIPLSSTDTQYF. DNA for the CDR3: TGTGCCAGCAGTTTTGGTATCCCATTGTCTAGCACAGATACGCAGTATTTT.